This T cell receptor beta chain comes out of a study of blood T cell repertoires in COVID-19. Across the study: Samples representing acute and convalescent COVID-19 were sourced from the United States, Italy and Spain.

Trimming pared 0 bases from V and 0 bases from J, leaving 10 bases between. Germline CDR1 and CDR2: SGDLS and YYNGEE. This CDR3 comprises 16 residues. Authors' analysis steps: Amplified reference gene primers provided the basis for estimating nucleated cell counts. The protocol was immunoSEQ multiplex PCR, while the TCRdb copy is restricted to in-frame clones and leaves out a portion. The DNA was the basis for D and trimming; V, J and clone size are from that table. The sample lists a few hundred thousand clones; 70% to 90% were seen once. The sequencing sample was made of peripheral blood. The chain joins TRBV9 to TRBJ2-1; a weak D match, TRBD2 (6 bases). This TCR derives from a man in his late teens or twenties with active or convalescent COVID-19. The CDR3 reads CASSVGGTRSYNEQFF. The CDR3 nucleotides are TGTGCCAGCAGCGTAGGCGGGACGCGCTCCTACAATGAGCAGTTCTTC.